The text below deals with one T cell receptor (beta chain). Its antigen is currently unknown. Without the conserved terminal phenylalanine or tryptophan, this CDR3 likely stems from a read error. This entry comes from a study of Graves' ophthalmopathy and Graves' hyperthyroidism. Study-wide points: Clonotypes were expanded in thyroid at above 0.001 frequency, and most also appeared in blood. Predictions made by the model for ophthalmopathy progression reached more than 55% sensitivity and about 72% specificity.

The TCR beta CDR3 regions underwent amplification from RNA transcripts. HTBI primers served in a first-round RT-PCR, which a second-round multiplex PCR followed. Via MiXCR, TCRdb re-called the multiplex PCR reads, giving one row per CDR3 protein. Here the sample spans under 350,000 distinct CDR3 sequences, roughly 15% being singletons. CDR3 length equals 14 residues. Trimming cost V 3 bases and J 8 bases; bases outside gene matches: 7. Germline lookup yields CDR1 LNHDA and CDR2 SQIVND (reference sequence). Every ophthalmopathy donor presented moderate-to-severe activity, CAS ≥3, NOSPECS ≥4 and duration under 3 months. Exclusion criteria comprised other autoimmune diseases, uncontrolled infections, pregnancy or lactation in patients.

The rearrangement uses TRBV19 and TRBJ1-1, with TRBD1 matching over 9 bases. Sample: peripheral blood. The receptor was isolated from an adult man with Graves' ophthalmopathy. As DNA, the CDR3 is TGTGCCAGTAGTATCGATTTAGGGACAGGGGAAGCTTTCTCT. Protein sequence: CASSIDLGTGEAFS.